Following are 11 T cell receptor beta chains from one sample sequenced in a study of blood T cell repertoires in COVID-19. Sequencing used immunoSEQ multiplex PCR; TCRdb keeps in-frame clones, though not all of them. The sample has over 120,000 clones, just over 85% seen once. Sequencing was performed on PBMCs or T cells enriched from blood (not recorded which). These receptors were obtained from a man in his fifties or sixties who had recovered from COVID-19.

The gene calls are TRBV7-5 and TRBJ2-1; no DNA check was done on the table's D call, TRBD2. TRBV7-5 is a known pseudogene. The CDR3 sequence is 15 residues long. The DNA for the CDR3 is TGTGCCAGAAGCTTAACGGGGGGCCCTTACAATGAGCAGTTCTTC. It specifies CARSLTGGPYNEQFF.

V gene TRBV6-5 combines with J gene TRBJ1-1; possibly TRBD1 for D (5 bases). Trimming took 7 bases from V and 2 from J, leaving 17 bases between them. The length of the CDR3 is 15 residues. From germline, CDR1 is MNHEY and CDR2 SVGAGI. The CDR3 coding sequence is TGTGCCAGCACCTCCCCTGGGGGGAAAAACACTGAAGCTTTCTTT. This translates into CASTSPGGKNTEAFF.

This rearrangement joins TRBV5-1 to TRBJ1-6, with D unclear. Trimming left V 3 bases short and J 9 bases short, with 10 bases between. Germline CDR1 and CDR2: SGHRS and YFSETQ. This CDR3 contains 13 residues. The CDR3 protein is CASSSTPSSPLHF. As DNA, the CDR3 is TGCGCCAGCAGCTCAACACCAAGTTCACCCCTCCACTTT.

The rearrangement joins TRBV21-1 to TRBJ2-7; TRBD1 reflects the table's D call only, with no check against the DNA. TRBV21-1 is flagged as a pseudogene. This CDR3 region has 21 residues. CDR3 loop: CASSKVARDRVDYTSLYEQYF. In nucleotides, the CDR3 is TGTGCCAGCAGCAAAGTAGCACGGGACAGGGTTGACTATACCTCCCTCTACGAGCAGTACTTC.

The rearrangement uses TRBV19 and TRBJ2-3; D perhaps matches TRBD2 (5 bases). The germline gives CDR1 LNHDA, CDR2 SQIVND (reference sequence). This CDR3 contains 13 residues. Trimming took off 7 bases at V and 5 bases at J, with 13 bases between the two ends. CDR3 DNA sequence: TGTGCCAGTAATGAGCGGACGGGAGATACGCAGTATTTT. This sequence encodes CASNERTGDTQYF.

The genes are TRBV4-3 and TRBJ1-1; D may be TRBD1 (5 bases). This CDR3 spans 13 amino acids. Trimming removed 0 bases at V and 8 bases at J, with 10 bases between. Germline CDR1 LGHNA, CDR2 YSLEER. CDR3 in amino acids: CASSQDRGVEAFF. DNA of the CDR3: TGCGCCAGCAGCCAAGATCGGGGGGTCGAAGCTTTCTTT.

The chain recombines TRBV4-2 with TRBJ2-3; 7 bases are a match to TRBD2. The V gene end was trimmed by 4 bases and the J gene end by 2 bases; junction bases not matched to a gene: 9. Germline CDR1 and CDR2: LGHNA and YNFKEQ. The CDR3 runs to 16 residues. CDR3 in amino acids: CASSLTSSGSTDTQYF. CDR3 nucleotide sequence: TGTGCCAGCAGCCTAACCTCTAGCGGTTCCACAGATACGCAGTATTTT.

This chain uses TRBV28 with TRBJ1-2; 8 bases are shared with TRBD1. This CDR3 spans 14 amino acids. Germline V gene sequence: CDR1 MDHEN, CDR2 SYDVKM. V shed 9 bases, J shed 5 bases, and the junction held 11 bases outside the gene matches. The CDR3 here is CASKESGGGYGYTF. CDR3 sequence (DNA): TGTGCCAGTAAGGAGTCAGGGGGCGGGTATGGCTACACCTTC.

A few counts support this clone. The chain links TRBV7-8 to TRBJ2-5; weak D call: TRBD1 (6 bases). The CDR3 extends over 16 amino acids. V lost 3 bases and J lost 0, with 14 bases in between. Germline CDR1 reads SGHVS; CDR2 reads FQNEAQ. Written as DNA, the CDR3 is TGTGCCAGCAGCTTCTCGGACAGTGTGTACCAAGAGACCCAGTACTTC. This sequence encodes CASSFSDSVYQETQYF.

This chain links TRBV11-2 with TRBJ2-3, with D possibly TRBD2 on 6 matching bases. Between the trimmed V and J ends, which lost 3 bases and 4 bases, there was a span of 17 bases. CDR1 is SGHAT, CDR2 FQNNGV, per germline. The CDR3 consists of 16 residues. CDR3 loop: CASSFFAGWGADTQYF. DNA of the CDR3: TGTGCCAGCAGCTTTTTCGCGGGGTGGGGGGCAGATACGCAGTATTTT.

This sequence joins TRBV6-5 and TRBJ1-2, with D tentatively TRBD1 (6 bases). Trimming removed 4 bases at V and 0 bases at J, with 12 bases between. The CDR3 covers 15 residues. The germline CDR1 and CDR2 sequences are MNHEY and SVGAGI. The CDR3: CASSWAGVSNYGYTF. The CDR3 bases are TGTGCCAGCAGTTGGGCAGGGGTATCTAACTATGGCTACACCTTC.